One TCR beta chain is described in this entry. This clonotype occurred many times. Its recognized antigen is unknown. Qualities for individual bases were not recorded, and no much larger clone is one base off. These data originate in a study of T cell repertoires in cytomegalovirus infection (dated by TCRdb to the late 2010s). About the full investigation: The HLA type of each donor mattered for the analysis, because public TCR beta signatures pointed to carriage of CMV infection along with the matching HLA type. General conclusions and limits of the study: The ex vivo response was dominated by HLA-C-restricted CMV-specific TCR beta clonotypes, which also provided the single most frequent clonotype in two of eight donors. Cumulative frequency of public TCR beta family members discriminated carriers of CMV infection plus the relevant HLA type in this cohort and an independent approximately 400-donor cohort.

Trimming accounts for 0 bases at V and 8 bases at J, while the number of junction bases matched to no gene is 7. From the cysteine up to the phenylalanine, the CDR3 has a length of 15 residues. Only CDR3 DNA remains: 45 bases, in frame from the first base. CDR1 and CDR2 (SGHVS, FNYEAQ) derive from the germline V gene. For sequencing, an Illumina HiSeq 1500 was employed. The raw public data were reprocessed by TCRdb itself: fastp quality trimming at Q25, MiXCR clonotype calling, in-frame beta chains only. Under each unique CDR3 protein, matching rows form one entry showing the most common genes and DNA. Present in this sample are a few hundred thousand distinct CDR3 sequences, roughly an eighth of which were seen just once. The ten largest clones represent 8.5% to 10% of the sample.

The chain is assembled from TRBV7-6 and TRBJ2-1; the junction holds 7 bases that match TRBD1. The origin of this receptor is a human donor in good health (CMV status not recorded). Some clones in this sample may be carry-over from other donors' samples. Material for sequencing was PBMCs. The base sequence is TGTGCCAGCAGCTTAGCAACAGGGGTTACGGATGAGCAGTTCTTC. This gives the protein CASSLATGVTDEQFF. With all but the CDR3 taken from the reference TRBV7-6 and TRBJ2-1 genes, the full variable domain is: GAGVSQSPRYKVTKRGQDVALRCDPISGHVSLYWYRQALGQGPEFLTYFNYEAQQDKSGLPNDRFSAERPEGSISTLTIQRTEQRDSAMYRCASSLATGVTDEQFFGPGTRLTVL.